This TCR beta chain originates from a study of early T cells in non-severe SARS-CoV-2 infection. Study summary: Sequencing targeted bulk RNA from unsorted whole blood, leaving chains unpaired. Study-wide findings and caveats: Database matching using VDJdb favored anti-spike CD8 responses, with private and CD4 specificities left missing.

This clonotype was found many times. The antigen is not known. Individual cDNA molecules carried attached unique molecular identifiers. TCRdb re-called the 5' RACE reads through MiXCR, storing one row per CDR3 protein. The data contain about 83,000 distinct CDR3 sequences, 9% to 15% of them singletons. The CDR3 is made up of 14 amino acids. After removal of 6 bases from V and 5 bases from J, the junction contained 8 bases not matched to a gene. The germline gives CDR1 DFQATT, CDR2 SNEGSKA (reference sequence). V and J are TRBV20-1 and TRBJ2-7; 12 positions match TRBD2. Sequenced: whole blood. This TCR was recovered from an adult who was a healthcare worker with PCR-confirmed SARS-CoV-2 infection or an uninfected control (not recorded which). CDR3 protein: CSAPRLAGVHEQYF. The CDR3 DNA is TGCAGTGCGCCCCGACTAGCGGGAGTCCACGAGCAGTACTTC.